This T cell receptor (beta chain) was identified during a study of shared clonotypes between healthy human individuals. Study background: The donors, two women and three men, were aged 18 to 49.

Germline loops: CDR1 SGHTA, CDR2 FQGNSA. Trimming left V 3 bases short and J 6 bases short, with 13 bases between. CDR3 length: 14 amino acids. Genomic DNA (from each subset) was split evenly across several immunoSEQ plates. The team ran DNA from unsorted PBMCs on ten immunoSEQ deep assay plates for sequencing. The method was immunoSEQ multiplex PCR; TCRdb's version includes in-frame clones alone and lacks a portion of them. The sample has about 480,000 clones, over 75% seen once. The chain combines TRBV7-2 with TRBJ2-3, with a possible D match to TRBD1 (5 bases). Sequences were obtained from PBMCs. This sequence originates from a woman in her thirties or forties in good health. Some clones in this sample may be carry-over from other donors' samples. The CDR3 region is CASSLMQGPDTQYF. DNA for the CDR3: TGTGCCAGCAGCTTGATGCAGGGCCCCGATACGCAGTATTTT.